This TCR beta chain comes out of a study of PD-1 blockade in classical Hodgkin lymphoma. This CDR3 comprises 19 residues. Trimming cost V 1 base and J 1 base; bases outside gene matches: 8. Per germline, CDR1 SGHDN and CDR2 FVKESK. TCRdb keeps only in-frame clones here, not all; method: immunoSEQ multiplex PCR. The profile shows some 84,000 clones, approximately 91% of them singletons. The patients all showed relapse after autologous stem cell transplantation, while their brentuximab vedotin exposure varied. The receptor's source is a human donor with classical Hodgkin lymphoma. This chain joins TRBV14 and TRBJ2-3; 13 positions match TRBD2. Sequences were derived from peripheral blood mononuclear cells (PBMCs), sampled before the second cycle of nivolumab. As DNA, the CDR3 is TGTGCCAGCAGCCAAGGAAAGACTAGCGGGAGGTCGGGCACAGATACGCAGTATTTT. It encodes CASSQGKTSGRSGTDTQYF.